These 18 T cell receptor beta chains originate from one sample sequenced in a study of blood T cell repertoires in COVID-19. Using immunoSEQ multiplex PCR, the repertoire was profiled, and TCRdb retains in-frame clones only, with some absent. This sample has roughly 150,000 clones, with under 90% found just once. Sequenced material: peripheral blood. The receptors come from a man aged 55-75 years with acute or convalescent COVID-19.

This chain connects TRBV27 to TRBJ2-7; 9 bases are shared with TRBD1. The CDR3 is 15 amino acids. Germline assignment: CDR1 MNHEY and CDR2 SMNVEV (reference sequence). V lost 5 bases and J lost 3; bases outside the gene matches: 8. The CDR3 loop reads CASSRVRDRVYEQYF. In DNA, the CDR3 is TGTGCCAGCAGTAGAGTCCGGGACAGGGTCTACGAGCAGTACTTC.

The J gene is TRBJ2-2, the V gene TRBV28; TRBD2 might be the D (6 bases). This CDR3 spans 17 amino acids. Trimming cost V 3 bases and J 7 bases, with 21 bases left between them. From germline, CDR1 is MDHEN and CDR2 SYDVKM. The CDR3 protein is CASSFRRETLIRGELFF. CDR3 nucleotides: TGTGCCAGCAGTTTTAGGAGGGAAACCCTCATCCGCGGGGAGCTGTTTTTT. Filled out from reference TRBV28 and TRBJ2-2, the complete variable domain reads DVKVTQSSRYLVKRTGEKVFLECVQDMDHENMFWYRQDPGLGLRLIYFSYDVKMKEKGDIPEGYSVSREKKERFSLILESASTNQTSMYLCASSFRRETLIRGELFFGEGSRLTVL.

V gene TRBV4-1 combines with J gene TRBJ2-5, with 8 bases identical to TRBD2. The CDR3 covers 16 residues. V was clipped by 0 bases and J by 7 bases; unmatched bases: 10. CDR1 MGHRA and CDR2 YSYEKL come from the germline V gene. CDR3 amino acids: CASSQEASGSSGTQYF. Here the CDR3 DNA reads TGCGCCAGCAGCCAAGAGGCTAGCGGGTCTTCTGGGACCCAGTACTTC.

The V gene is TRBV7-8, the J gene TRBJ2-6; tentatively, D is TRBD1 (6 bases). The CDR3 spans 15 residues. Germline lookup yields CDR1 SGHVS and CDR2 FQNEAQ. Deletions cut 5 bases from V and 2 bases from J, with 10 bases between. The CDR3 DNA reads TGTGCCAGCAGCCAAGGGGGAACTGGGGCCAACGTCCTGACTTTC. This gives the protein CASSQGGTGANVLTF.

The chain joins TRBV6-5 to TRBJ2-3; D possibly corresponds to TRBD2 (5 bases). Trimming cost V 6 bases and J 5 bases, with 15 bases left between them. The CDR3 is 14 amino acids. The germline CDR1 and CDR2 sequences are MNHEY and SVGAGI. In DNA, the CDR3 is TGTGCCAGCAGATTTGGACTCGGGCAAGATACGCAGTATTTT. Its translation: CASRFGLGQDTQYF.

The chain carries TRBV28 and TRBJ1-2, with TRBD1 matching over 9 bases. This CDR3 comprises 15 residues. Trimming took 5 bases from V and 3 from J; bases not matched to a gene: 7. CDR1 and CDR2 (germline): MDHEN, SYDVKM. In DNA, the CDR3 is TGTGCCAGCAGTACGAGGACAGGGGCAGACTATGGCTACACCTTC. Residues: CASSTRTGADYGYTF.

V and J are TRBV5-1 and TRBJ1-1, with 7 bases identical to TRBD1. The trim removed 5 bases at V and 2 bases at J, leaving 3 bases unmatched. The CDR3 runs 13 residues. Germline loops: CDR1 SGHRS, CDR2 YFSETQ. The CDR3 sequence is CASSRQGNTEAFF. In nucleotides, the CDR3 is TGCGCCAGCAGTCGACAGGGAAACACTGAAGCTTTCTTT.

CDR3 coding DNA: TGTGCCAGCAGCCCAGGGACTAGCGGGGGCCAAGAGACCCAGTACTTC. Translation: CASSPGTSGGQETQYF. The chain joins TRBV4-2 to TRBJ2-5, with 14 bases identical to TRBD2. There are 16 residues in the CDR3. The germline V gene encodes CDR1 LGHNA and CDR2 YNFKEQ. With 4 bases clipped from V and 1 base from J, the junction kept 2 bases outside the gene matches.

This clone was observed a single time. This sequence joins TRBV7-8 and TRBJ1-5; 8 bases are a match to TRBD1. The length of the CDR3 is 16 residues. The V and J ends lost 2 bases and 1 base, in that order; junction bases with no gene match: 4. Germline CDR1 reads SGHVS; CDR2 reads FQNEAQ. DNA of the CDR3: TGTGCCAGCAGCTTACAGGGGGCGCTCAGCAATCAGCCCCAGCATTTT. Its protein product is CASSLQGALSNQPQHF. Complete variable domain (other parts from reference TRBV7-8 and TRBJ1-5): GAGVSQSPRYKVAKRGQDVALRCDPISGHVSLFWYQQALGQGPEFLTYFQNEAQLDKSGLPSDRFFAERPEGSVSTLKIQRTQQEDSAVYLCASSLQGALSNQPQHFGDGTRLSIL.

This chain links TRBV28 with TRBJ2-3, with a weak D call TRBD2 (6 bases). Deletions cut 0 bases from V and 5 bases from J, with 9 bases between. The germline V gene has CDR1 MDHEN and CDR2 SYDVKM. The CDR3 spans 14 residues. As DNA, the CDR3 is TGTGCCAGCAGTTTATGGCGGGACGAAGATACGCAGTATTTT. This sequence encodes CASSLWRDEDTQYF. Full variable domain (missing parts from reference TRBV28 and TRBJ2-3): DVKVTQSSRYLVKRTGEKVFLECVQDMDHENMFWYRQDPGLGLRLIYFSYDVKMKEKGDIPEGYSVSREKKERFSLILESASTNQTSMYLCASSLWRDEDTQYFGPGTRLTVL.

This clone was seen just once. This chain uses TRBV27 with TRBJ1-4; D is possibly TRBD1 (5 bases). The CDR3 runs 14 residues. V was pared by 8 bases and J by 8 bases, with 18 bases between. CDR1 is MNHEY and CDR2 is SMNVEV in the germline V gene (reference sequence). The CDR3 region has the DNA TGTGCCAGCCGCAGGGCCCAGGGTCGGGAAAAACTGTTTTTT. This gives the protein CASRRAQGREKLFF.

The chain couples TRBV6-2 or TRBV6-3 to TRBJ2-7; weak D call: TRBD1 (7 bases). CDR3 length: 15 amino acids. Trimming pared 3 bases from V and 6 bases from J, leaving 18 bases between. Germline loops: CDR1 MNHEY, CDR2 SVGEGT. The CDR3 region has the DNA TGTGCCAGCAGTTATTTGGAGGGGGCTCATGCCGAGCAGTACTTC. Translated: CASSYLEGAHAEQYF.

The chain links TRBV5-1 to TRBJ2-3, with D possibly matching TRBD1 (5 bases). Deletions cut 7 bases from V and 4 bases from J, with 16 bases between. This CDR3 contains 14 residues. Germline CDR1 reads SGHRS; CDR2 reads YFSETQ. The CDR3 DNA is TGCGCCAGCGCCCAGGGCACCAGGGCAGATACGCAGTATTTT. Its translation is CASAQGTRADTQYF.

J is TRBJ1-3 and V is TRBV9; D not resolved. CDR3 length equals 15 residues. Looked up from germline, CDR1 is SGDLS and CDR2 is YYNGEE. Trimming removed 0 bases from V and 2 bases from J, with 9 bases in between. DNA of the CDR3: TGTGCCAGCAGCGTAGGCACAGATACTGGAAACACCATATATTTT. Translation: CASSVGTDTGNTIYF. Looking up the rest from reference TRBV9 and TRBJ1-3 gives the full variable domain: DSGVTQTPKHLITATGQRVTLRCSPRSGDLSVYWYQQSLDQGLQFLIQYYNGEERAKGNILERFSAQQFPDLHSELNLSSLELGDSALYFCASSVGTDTGNTIYFGEGSWLTVV.

The genes are TRBV9 and TRBJ1-4, with 7 positions matching TRBD1. The CDR3 sequence is 17 residues long. V trimming: 0 bases; J trimming: 7 bases; junction bases outside the gene matches: 12. The germline V gene encodes CDR1 SGDLS and CDR2 YYNGEE. CDR3 in amino acids: CASSVDRGVAGGEKLFF. DNA of the CDR3: TGTGCCAGCAGCGTAGACAGGGGAGTGGCGGGAGGTGAAAAACTGTTTTTT. Supplemented by reference TRBV9 and TRBJ1-4, the full variable domain reads DSGVTQTPKHLITATGQRVTLRCSPRSGDLSVYWYQQSLDQGLQFLIQYYNGEERAKGNILERFSAQQFPDLHSELNLSSLELGDSALYFCASSVDRGVAGGEKLFFGSGTQLSVL.

CDR3 amino acids: CASSQDLMSLGDEQFF. The CDR3 DNA sequence: TGTGCCAGCAGCCAAGATCTCATGTCGTTAGGGGATGAGCAGTTCTTC. J is TRBJ2-1 and V is TRBV3-1 (or the pseudogene TRBV3-2); D might be TRBD1 (5 bases). V lost 0 bases to trimming and J lost 8 bases, with 17 bases between them. CDR1 LGHDT and CDR2 YNNKEL come from the germline V gene (reference sequence). The CDR3 sequence is 16 residues long.

The J gene is TRBJ2-3, the V gene TRBV3-1 (or the pseudogene TRBV3-2); TRBD2 aligns across 9 bases. Germline V gene sequence: CDR1 LGHDT, CDR2 YNNKEL (reference sequence). Unmatched junction bases numbered 8, after V lost 6 bases and J lost 1 base. This CDR3 is built from 16 residues. The CDR3 loop is CASRAGGSFGTDTQYF. The CDR3 DNA follows: TGTGCCAGCAGGGCGGGGGGGTCCTTTGGCACAGATACGCAGTATTTT.

The V gene is TRBV7-2, the J gene TRBJ1-3, with 7 bases fitting TRBD1. The CDR3 consists of 16 residues. J was trimmed by 4 bases and V by 0 bases; bases with no gene match: 6. Germline assignment: CDR1 SGHTA and CDR2 FQGNSA. CDR3 residues: CASSLALTGFGNTIYF. CDR3 DNA: TGTGCCAGCAGCTTAGCCCTGACAGGGTTCGGAAACACCATATATTTT.